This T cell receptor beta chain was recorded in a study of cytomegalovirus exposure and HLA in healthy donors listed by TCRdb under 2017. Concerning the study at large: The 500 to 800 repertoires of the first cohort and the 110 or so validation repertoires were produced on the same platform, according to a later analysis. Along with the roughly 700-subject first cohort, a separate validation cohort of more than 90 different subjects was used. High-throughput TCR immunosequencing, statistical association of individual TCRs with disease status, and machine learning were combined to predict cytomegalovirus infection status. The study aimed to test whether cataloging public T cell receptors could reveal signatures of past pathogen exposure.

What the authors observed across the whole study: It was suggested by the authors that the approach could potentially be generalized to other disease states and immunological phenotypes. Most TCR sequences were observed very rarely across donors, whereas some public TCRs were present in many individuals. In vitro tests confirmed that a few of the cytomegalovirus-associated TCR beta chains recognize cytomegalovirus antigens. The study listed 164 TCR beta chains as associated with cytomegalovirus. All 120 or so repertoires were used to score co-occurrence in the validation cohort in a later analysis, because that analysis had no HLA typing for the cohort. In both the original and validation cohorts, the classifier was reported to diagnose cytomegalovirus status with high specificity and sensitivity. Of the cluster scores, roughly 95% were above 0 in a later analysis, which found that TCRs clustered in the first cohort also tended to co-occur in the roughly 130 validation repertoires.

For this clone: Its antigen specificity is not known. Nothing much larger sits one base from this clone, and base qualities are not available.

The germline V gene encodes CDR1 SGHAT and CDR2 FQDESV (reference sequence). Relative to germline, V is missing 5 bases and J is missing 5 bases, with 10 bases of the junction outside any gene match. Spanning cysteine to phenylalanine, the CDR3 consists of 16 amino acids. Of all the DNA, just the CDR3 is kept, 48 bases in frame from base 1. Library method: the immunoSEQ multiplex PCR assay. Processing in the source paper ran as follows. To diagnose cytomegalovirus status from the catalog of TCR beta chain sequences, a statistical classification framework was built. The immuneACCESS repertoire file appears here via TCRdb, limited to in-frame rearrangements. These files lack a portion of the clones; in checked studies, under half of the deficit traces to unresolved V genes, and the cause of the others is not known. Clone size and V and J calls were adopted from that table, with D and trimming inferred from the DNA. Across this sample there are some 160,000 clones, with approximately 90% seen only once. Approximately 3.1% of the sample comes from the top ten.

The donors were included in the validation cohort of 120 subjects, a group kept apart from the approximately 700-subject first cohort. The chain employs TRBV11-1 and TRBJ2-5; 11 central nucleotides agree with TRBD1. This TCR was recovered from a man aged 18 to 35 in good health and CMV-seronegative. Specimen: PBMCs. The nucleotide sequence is TGTGCCAGCAGCCTACCCCGGACAGGGGGCTATGAGACCCAGTACTTC. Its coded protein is CASSLPRTGGYETQYF. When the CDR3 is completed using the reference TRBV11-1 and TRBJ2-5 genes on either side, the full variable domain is EAEVAQSPRYKITEKSQAVAFWCDPISGHATLYWYRQILGQGPELLVQFQDESVVDDSQLPKDRFSAERLKGVDSTLKIQPAELGDSAMYLCASSLPRTGGYETQYFGPGTRLLVL.